This record concerns one T cell receptor beta chain sequence. It lacks a known antigen. There are no base qualities to consult, and no much larger clone falls within one base. The CDR3 sequence holds 14 residues, the cysteine and phenylalanine included. Just the 42-base CDR3 DNA is kept, in frame starting at base 1. V lost 4 bases and J lost 5 bases; the stretch between them is 14 bases long. Sequences MNHEY (CDR1) and SMNVEV (CDR2) are obtained from the germline V gene (reference sequence). The sample originates from a study of blood T cell repertoires in COVID-19 (TCRdb year 2020). General notes on the study: Samples covering the acute and convalescent phases of COVID-19 were provided by collaborators in the United States, Italy and Spain. The material from the prospective study consisted of cDNA or gDNA derived from T cells, B-cell-depleted T cells, or PBMCs. The dataset comprised deeply sampled blood TCRbeta repertoires from subjects exposed to, actively infected with, or recovered from COVID-19. A freely available public database, intended as a resource for researchers studying the immune response to SARS-CoV-2, is where the repertoires were released. The samples were drawn from two sources: the first 160 participants of the ongoing ImmuneRACE study, and over 1,000 subjects contributed by 6 global collaborators. Nearly every sample came with metadata listing a de-identified subject ID, COVID-19 status, age in years and sex. Where available, HLA class I and class II types were obtained from metadata supplied by the sample provider rather than from assay-based typing.

Study-wide conclusions, independent of this receptor: Clinical and demographic metadata were provided uncurated, with the amount varying by source and participant.

Each collaborating institution followed its own protocols to collect whole blood in K2EDTA tubes. For TCRbeta analysis, collaborator samples were shipped as frozen whole blood, as isolated PBMCs, or as DNA extracted from either sample type. TCRbeta CDR3 regions were amplified from genomic DNA by means of the immunoSEQ Assay, a bias-controlled multiplex PCR. As for the authors' bioinformatics: Nucleated cell counts per sample were estimated from amplification of reference gene primers within the assay. To quantify the absolute abundance of each unique TCRbeta CDR3 rearrangement, sequence reads were collapsed and filtered. Productive Simpson clonality was computed per sample as the square root of Simpson's diversity index over productive rearrangements. TCRdb retrieved this table from immuneACCESS and kept in-frame rearrangements only. Not all clones are present; in checked studies, unresolved V genes account for under half, and no reason is known for the remainder. V and J calls plus clone size are reproduced from that table; the DNA served to infer D and trimming. This sample is represented by roughly 110,000 clones; approximately 88% of them were singletons. The ten biggest clones cover nearly 5% of the sample.

The sequence links TRBV27 to TRBJ1-2; D gene: possibly TRBD1, on 5 matching bases. The sequence came from a man aged 40-49 years with active or convalescent COVID-19. Sequencing was done on a sample of peripheral blood. The DNA reads TGTGCCAGCAGTTCCATCAGGGAGGGATATGGCTACACCTTC. Its translation reads: CASSSIREGYGYTF.